This T cell receptor (beta chain) was sequenced during a study of blood T cell repertoires in COVID-19. Authors' analysis steps: Estimation of nucleated cell counts relied on the amplification of reference gene primers. TCRdb's copy holds only in-frame clones and misses some; the assay was immunoSEQ multiplex PCR. V and J calls and clone size come straight from that table; D and trimming were deduced from the DNA. The table records 99,000 or so clones, 65% to 90% of them present only once. Sequencing input: peripheral blood. The TCR sequence derives from a man aged 45-65 years with acute or convalescent COVID-19.

This chain's CDR3 is CASSYSGEGSDEQYF. The CDR3 DNA reads TGTGCCAGCAGTTACTCAGGGGAGGGCAGCGACGAGCAGTACTTC. The chain couples TRBV6-5 to TRBJ2-7, with 7 bases identical to TRBD2. The CDR3 has 15 residues. Germline V CDR1 and CDR2: MNHEY, SVGAGI. J lost 5 bases, V lost 0 bases, and 7 bases had no gene match.